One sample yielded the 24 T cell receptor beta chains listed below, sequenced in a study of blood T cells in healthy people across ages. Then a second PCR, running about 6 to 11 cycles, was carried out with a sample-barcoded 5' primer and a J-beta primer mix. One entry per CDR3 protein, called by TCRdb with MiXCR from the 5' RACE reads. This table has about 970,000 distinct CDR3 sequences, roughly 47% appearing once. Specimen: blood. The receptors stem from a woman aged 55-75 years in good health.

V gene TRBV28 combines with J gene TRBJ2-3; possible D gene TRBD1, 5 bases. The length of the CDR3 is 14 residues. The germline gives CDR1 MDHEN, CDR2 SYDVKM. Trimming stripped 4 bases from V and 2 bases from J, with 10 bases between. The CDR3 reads CASSSAGNTDTQYF. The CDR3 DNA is TGTGCCAGCAGTTCGGCAGGGAACACAGATACGCAGTATTTT.

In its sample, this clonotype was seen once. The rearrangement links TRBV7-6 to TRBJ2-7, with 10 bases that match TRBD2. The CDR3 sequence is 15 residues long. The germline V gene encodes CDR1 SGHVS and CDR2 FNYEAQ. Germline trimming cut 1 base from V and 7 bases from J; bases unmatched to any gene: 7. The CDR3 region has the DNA TGTGCCAGCAGCTTAGTAGCGGGAGGCTCCCATGAGCAGTACTTC. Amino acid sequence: CASSLVAGGSHEQYF.

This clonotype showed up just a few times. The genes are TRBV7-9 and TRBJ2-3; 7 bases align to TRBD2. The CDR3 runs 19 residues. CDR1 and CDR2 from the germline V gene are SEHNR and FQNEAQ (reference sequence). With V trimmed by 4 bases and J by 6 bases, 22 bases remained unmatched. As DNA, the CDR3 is TGTGCCAGCAGCTCCACCACCCTTGGCAGGGCGGGGGTGCGCGATACGCAGTATTTT. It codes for CASSSTTLGRAGVRDTQYF. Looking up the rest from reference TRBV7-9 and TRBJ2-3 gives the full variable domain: DTGVSQNPRHKITKRGQNVTFRCDPISEHNRLYWYRQTLGQGPEFLTYFQNEAQLEKSRLLSDRFSAERPKGSFSTLEIQRTEQGDSAMYLCASSSTTLGRAGVRDTQYFGPGTRLTVL.

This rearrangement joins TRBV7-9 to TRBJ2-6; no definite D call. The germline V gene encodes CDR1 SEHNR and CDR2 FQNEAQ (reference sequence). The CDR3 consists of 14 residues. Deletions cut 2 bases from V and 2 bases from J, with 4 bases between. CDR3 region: CASSLLTGANVLTF. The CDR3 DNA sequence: TGTGCCAGCAGCTTACTAACTGGGGCCAACGTCCTGACTTTC.

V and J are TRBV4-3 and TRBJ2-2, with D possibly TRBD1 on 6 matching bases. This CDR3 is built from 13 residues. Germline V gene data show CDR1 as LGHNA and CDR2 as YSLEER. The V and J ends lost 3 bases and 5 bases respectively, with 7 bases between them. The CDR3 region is CASSHTGTGELFF. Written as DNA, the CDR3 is TGCGCCAGCAGCCACACAGGGACCGGGGAGCTGTTTTTT.

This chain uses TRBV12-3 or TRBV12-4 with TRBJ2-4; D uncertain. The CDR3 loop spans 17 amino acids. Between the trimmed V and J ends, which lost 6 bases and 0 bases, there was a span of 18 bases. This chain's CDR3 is CASSPRQGFLAKNIQYF. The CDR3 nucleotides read TGTGCCAGCAGCCCCCGGCAAGGGTTCTTAGCCAAAAACATTCAGTACTTC.

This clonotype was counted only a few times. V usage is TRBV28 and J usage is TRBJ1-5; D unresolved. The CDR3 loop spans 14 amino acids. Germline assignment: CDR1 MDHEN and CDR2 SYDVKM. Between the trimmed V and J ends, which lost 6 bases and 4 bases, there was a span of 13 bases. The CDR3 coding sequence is TGTGCCAGCAGCCCGGCCCGGCGGAATCAGCCCCAGCATTTT. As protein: CASSPARRNQPQHF.

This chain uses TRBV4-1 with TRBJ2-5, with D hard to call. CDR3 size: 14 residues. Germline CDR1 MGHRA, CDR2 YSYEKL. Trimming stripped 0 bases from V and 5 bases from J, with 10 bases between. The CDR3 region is CASSQEPGAETQYF. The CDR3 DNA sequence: TGCGCCAGCAGCCAAGAACCAGGAGCGGAGACCCAGTACTTC.

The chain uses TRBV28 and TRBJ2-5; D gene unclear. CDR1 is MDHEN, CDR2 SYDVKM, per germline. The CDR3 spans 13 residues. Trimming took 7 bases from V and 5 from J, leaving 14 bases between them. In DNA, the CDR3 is TGTGCCAGCAAAAACCCCTGGGTGGAGACCCAGTACTTC. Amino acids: CASKNPWVETQYF. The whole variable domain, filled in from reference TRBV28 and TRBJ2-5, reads DVKVTQSSRYLVKRTGEKVFLECVQDMDHENMFWYRQDPGLGLRLIYFSYDVKMKEKGDIPEGYSVSREKKERFSLILESASTNQTSMYLCASKNPWVETQYFGPGTRLLVL.

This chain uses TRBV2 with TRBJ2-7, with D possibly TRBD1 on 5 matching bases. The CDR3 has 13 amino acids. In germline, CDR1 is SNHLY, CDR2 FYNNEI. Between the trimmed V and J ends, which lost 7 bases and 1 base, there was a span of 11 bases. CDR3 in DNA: TGTGCCAGCAATCGCGACAGATCCTACGAGCAGTACTTC. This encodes CASNRDRSYEQYF.

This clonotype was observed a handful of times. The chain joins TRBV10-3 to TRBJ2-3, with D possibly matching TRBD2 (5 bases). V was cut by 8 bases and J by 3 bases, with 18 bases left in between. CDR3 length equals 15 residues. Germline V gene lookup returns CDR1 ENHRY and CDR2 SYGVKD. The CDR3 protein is CAIRDPGWATDTQYF. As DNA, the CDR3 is TGTGCCATCCGCGATCCGGGATGGGCGACAGATACGCAGTATTTT.

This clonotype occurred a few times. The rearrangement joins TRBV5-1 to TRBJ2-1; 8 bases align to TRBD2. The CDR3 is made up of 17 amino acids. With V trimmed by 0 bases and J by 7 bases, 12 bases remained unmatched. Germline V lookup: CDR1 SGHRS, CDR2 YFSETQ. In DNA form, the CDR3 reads TGCGCCAGCAGCTTGGGACTGGGGACTAGTCTTGTGAATGAGCAGTTCTTC. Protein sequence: CASSLGLGTSLVNEQFF.

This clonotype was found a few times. The CDR3 reads CASSFSGRIISGETQYF. In DNA, the CDR3 is TGTGCCAGCAGCTTTAGCGGGAGAATTATTTCTGGAGAGACCCAGTACTTC. The chain couples TRBV7-2 to TRBJ2-5; 9 nucleotides match TRBD2. The germline gives CDR1 SGHTA, CDR2 FQGNSA. Losses at the gene ends were 3 bases for V and 4 bases for J; bases not matched to a gene: 12. The CDR3 extends over 17 amino acids.

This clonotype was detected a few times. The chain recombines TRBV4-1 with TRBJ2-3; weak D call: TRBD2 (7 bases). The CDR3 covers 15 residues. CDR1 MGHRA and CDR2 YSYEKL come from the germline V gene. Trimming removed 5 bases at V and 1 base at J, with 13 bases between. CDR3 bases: TGCGCCAGCAGCAGGGAGGGGGATGGCACAGATACGCAGTATTTT. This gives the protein CASSREGDGTDTQYF.

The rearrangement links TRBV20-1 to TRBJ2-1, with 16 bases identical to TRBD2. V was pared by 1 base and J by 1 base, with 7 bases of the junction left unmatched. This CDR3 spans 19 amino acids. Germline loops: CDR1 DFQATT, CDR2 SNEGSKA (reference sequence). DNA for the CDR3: TGCAGTGCTAGAGCCGCCGGGACTAGCGGGAGGGGGTCCTACAATGAGCAGTTCTTC. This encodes CSARAAGTSGRGSYNEQFF.

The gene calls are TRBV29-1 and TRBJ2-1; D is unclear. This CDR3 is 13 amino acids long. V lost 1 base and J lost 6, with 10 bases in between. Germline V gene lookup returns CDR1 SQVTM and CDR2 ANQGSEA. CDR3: CSVEVRYLNEQFF. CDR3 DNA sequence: TGCAGCGTTGAAGTCCGGTACCTCAATGAGCAGTTCTTC.

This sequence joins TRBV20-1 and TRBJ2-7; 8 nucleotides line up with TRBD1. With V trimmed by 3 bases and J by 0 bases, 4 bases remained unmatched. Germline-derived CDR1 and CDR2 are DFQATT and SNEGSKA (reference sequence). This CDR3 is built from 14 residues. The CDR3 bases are TGCAGTGCTAGTTCCGACAGGGGCTCCTACGAGCAGTACTTC. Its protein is CSASSDRGSYEQYF.

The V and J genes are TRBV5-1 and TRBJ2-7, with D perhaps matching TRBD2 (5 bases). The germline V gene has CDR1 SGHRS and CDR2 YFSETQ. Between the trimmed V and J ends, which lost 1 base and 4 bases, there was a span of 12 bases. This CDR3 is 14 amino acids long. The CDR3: CASSLSEGPYEQYF. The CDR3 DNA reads TGCGCCAGCAGCTTGTCTGAGGGCCCATACGAGCAGTACTTC. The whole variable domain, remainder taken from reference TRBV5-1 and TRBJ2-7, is KAGVTQTPRYLIKTRGQQVTLSCSPISGHRSVSWYQQTPGQGLQFLFEYFSETQRNKGNFPGRFSGRQFSNSRSEMNVSTLELGDSALYLCASSLSEGPYEQYFGPGTRLTVT.

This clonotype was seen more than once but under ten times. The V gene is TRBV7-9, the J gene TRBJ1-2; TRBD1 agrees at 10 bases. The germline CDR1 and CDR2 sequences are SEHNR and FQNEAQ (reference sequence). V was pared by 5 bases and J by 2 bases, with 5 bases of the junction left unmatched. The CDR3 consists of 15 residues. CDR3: CASSPPGQGNYGYTF. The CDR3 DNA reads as TGTGCCAGCAGCCCTCCGGGACAGGGGAACTATGGCTACACCTTC.

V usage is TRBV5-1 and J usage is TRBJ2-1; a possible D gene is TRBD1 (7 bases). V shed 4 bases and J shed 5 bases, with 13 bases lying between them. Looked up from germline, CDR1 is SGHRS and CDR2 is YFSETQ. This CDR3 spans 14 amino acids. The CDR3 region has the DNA TGCGCCAGCAGCCAGGGGGACTGGAACAATGAGCAGTTCTTC. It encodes CASSQGDWNNEQFF.

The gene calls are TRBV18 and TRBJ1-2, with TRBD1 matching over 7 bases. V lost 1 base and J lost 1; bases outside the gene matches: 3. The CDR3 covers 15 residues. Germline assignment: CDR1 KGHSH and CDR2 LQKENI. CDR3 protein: CASSPLTGFNYGYTF. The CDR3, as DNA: TGTGCCAGCTCACCACTGACAGGGTTTAACTATGGCTACACCTTC. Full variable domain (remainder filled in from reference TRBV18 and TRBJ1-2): NAGVMQNPRHLVRRRGQEARLRCSPMKGHSHVYWYRQLPEEGLKFMVYLQKENIIDESGMPKERFSAEFPKEGPSILRIQQVVRGDSAAYFCASSPLTGFNYGYTFGSGTRLTVV.

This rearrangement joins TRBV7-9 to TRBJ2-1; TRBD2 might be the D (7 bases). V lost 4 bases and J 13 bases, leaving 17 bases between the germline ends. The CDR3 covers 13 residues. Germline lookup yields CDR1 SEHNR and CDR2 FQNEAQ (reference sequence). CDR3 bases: TGTGCCAGCAGCTATATAGGGGGGGAGACCCAGTTCTTC. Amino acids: CASSYIGGETQFF.

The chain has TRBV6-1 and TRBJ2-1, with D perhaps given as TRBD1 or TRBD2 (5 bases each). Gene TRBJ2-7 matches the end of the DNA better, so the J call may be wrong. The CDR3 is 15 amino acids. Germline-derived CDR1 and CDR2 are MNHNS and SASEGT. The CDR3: CASSDGTVLLNEQYF. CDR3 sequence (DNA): TGTGCCAGCAGTGACGGGACCGTGCTGTTAAATGAGCAGTACTTC.

The CDR3 reads CASARQGGRYGYTF. CDR3 DNA sequence: TGTGCCAGCGCTCGCCAGGGGGGACGATATGGCTACACCTTC. The V call is TRBV25-1, the J call TRBJ1-2; 7 nucleotides line up with TRBD1. Trimming at V came to 8 bases and at J to 5 bases, leaving 11 bases not matched to a gene. The germline gives CDR1 MGHDK, CDR2 SYGVNS. The CDR3 is 14 residues long.